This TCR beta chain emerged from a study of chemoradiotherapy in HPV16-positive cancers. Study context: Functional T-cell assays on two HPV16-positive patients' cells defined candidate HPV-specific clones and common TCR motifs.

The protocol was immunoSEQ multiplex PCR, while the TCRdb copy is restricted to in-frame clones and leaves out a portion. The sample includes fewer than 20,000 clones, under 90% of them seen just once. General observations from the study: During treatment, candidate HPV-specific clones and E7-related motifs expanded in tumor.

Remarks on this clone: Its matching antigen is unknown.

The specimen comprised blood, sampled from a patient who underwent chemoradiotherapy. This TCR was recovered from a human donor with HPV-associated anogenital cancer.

For the CDR3, the DNA is TGTGCCAGCAGCTCCCACCGGATGGGGAATTCACCCCTCCACTTT. This translates into CASSSHRMGNSPLHF. The J gene is TRBJ1-6, the V gene TRBV11-2; no firm D call. The CDR3 is 15 residues long. Trimming pared 4 bases from V and 7 bases from J, leaving 14 bases between. CDR1 is SGHAT, CDR2 FQNNGV, per germline.